In this sample, the clone carrying this T cell receptor (beta chain) turned up a few times. Antigen unknown. The sample is drawn from a study of CD8 T cells in ankylosing spondylitis. Study results and caveats: From matched ankylosing spondylitis synovial fluid, disease-linked clones were reportedly recovered at significantly enriched levels.

The authors made TCR beta libraries by quantitative 5'-RACE with molecular barcodes. One entry per CDR3 protein, called by TCRdb with MiXCR from the 5' RACE reads. The sample has 250,000 to 300,000 distinct CDR3 sequences, approximately 20% seen once. V was pared by 4 bases and J by 4 bases, with 10 bases between. Germline values: CDR1 SNHLY, CDR2 FYNNEI. The CDR3 covers 13 residues. This receptor was identified in a male donor with ankylosing spondylitis or in good health (not recorded which). The chain employs TRBV2 and TRBJ2-5; possible D gene TRBD2, 6 bases. The specimen was blood, either unsorted or a sorted T cell fraction (not recorded which). The CDR3 DNA reads as TGTGCCAGCAGTGGGGGGGTCCGAGAGACCCAGTACTTC. Protein product: CASSGGVRETQYF. The complete variable domain, with remaining parts taken from reference TRBV2 and TRBJ2-5, reads EPEVTQTPSHQVTQMGQEVILRCVPISNHLYFYWYRQILGQKVEFLVSFYNNEISEKSEIFDDQFSVERPDGSNFTLKIRSTKLEDSAMYFCASSGGVRETQYFGPGTRLLVL.